Listed below are T cell receptor beta chains from one sample, sequenced in a study of T-cell memory formation after mild COVID-19. In TCRdb, the 5' RACE reads were re-called with MiXCR into one record per CDR3 protein. The sample contains 540,000 or so distinct CDR3 sequences, just over 20% of which appear only once. The sequencing input was PBMCs or a T cell subset sorted from them (not recorded which). The origin of the receptors is an adult woman who had mild COVID-19 (a few samples of this study predate the infection). Cell type and time point are not known. Both conserved end residues are part of each CDR3. The order of the fields is V gene, J gene, clone size, D gene, CDR3 DNA, CDR3 protein. A D gene is named only where the DNA matches it firmly. The listing skips clone size in some rows; elsewhere it reads once, few, many or a size class.

>TRBV7-3|TRBJ2-1|.|.
TGTGCCAGCAGCTTTCTGGCAGGGAGATCCTACAATGAGCAGTTCTTC
CASSFLAGRSYNEQFF
>TRBV20-1|TRBJ2-1|.|.
TGCAGTGCTATTCCAGGTCACAATGAGCAGTTCTTC
CSAIPGHNEQFF
>TRBV15|TRBJ2-7|.|.
TGTGCCACCAGCAGAGGGGGTAGGGGGGACCCCTCCTACGAGCAGTACTTC
CATSRGGRGDPSYEQYF
>TRBV5-1|TRBJ2-1|.|TRBD2
TGCGCCAGCAGCTTGGGTGTATGGACGGCGGGGGGAAATGAGCAGTTCTTC
CASSLGVWTAGGNEQFF
>TRBV7-9|TRBJ2-1|few|TRBD1
TGTGCCAGCAGGGGGGTGGACAGGGATCATGAGCAGTTCTTC
CASRGVDRDHEQFF
>TRBV4-2|TRBJ1-1|.|.
TGTGCCAGCAGCCAAGAGGGTGCTGAAGCTTTCTTT
CASSQEGAEAFF
>TRBV24-1|TRBJ2-3|.|TRBD2
TGTGCCACCCAGTTAACGCTAGCGGGAACAGATACGCAGTATTTT
CATQLTLAGTDTQYF
>TRBV27|TRBJ2-7|.|TRBD1
TGTGCCAGCAGTTTATTGGGACAGGGGGAGCAGTACTTC
CASSLLGQGEQYF
>TRBV2|TRBJ1-3|few|.
TGTGCCAGCAGTGATACCCCCAAGTGGACCATATATTTT
CASSDTPKWTIYF
>TRBV6-5|TRBJ1-1|few|.
TGTGCCAGCAGTTACACCAGGTTCAACACTGAAGCTTTCTTT
CASSYTRFNTEAFF
>TRBV19|TRBJ2-2|few|.
TGTGCCAGTAGTATAAGGCCCGGGGAGCTGTTTTTT
CASSIRPGELFF
>TRBV29-1|TRBJ2-7|.|TRBD1
TGCAGCGTTACAGGGGGCGCAGATTTCTACGAGCAGTACTTC
CSVTGGADFYEQYF
>TRBV4-2|TRBJ2-2|.|.
TGTGCCAGCAGCCAAAGACAGCCCGCTAACACCGGGGAGCTGTTTTTT
CASSQRQPANTGELFF
>TRBV6-1|TRBJ2-6|.|TRBD1
TGTGCCAGCAGAACTACAGGGGCTGGGGCCAACGTCCTGACTTTC
CASRTTGAGANVLTF
>TRBV4-3|TRBJ2-7|.|TRBD2
TGCGCCAGCAGCCAAGATTGGGGCGGGAGGCCCCCCTACGAGCAGTACTTC
CASSQDWGGRPPYEQYF
>TRBV2|TRBJ2-7|few|.
TGTGCCAGCAGTGAAGAATCCCCACAAAGCTACGAGCAGTACTTC
CASSEESPQSYEQYF
>TRBV11-3|TRBJ2-1|.|TRBD2
TGTGCCAGCAGCTTAGGCGGCGGGGGGGCCTCTGGTTCCTACAATGAGCAGTTCTTC
CASSLGGGGASGSYNEQFF
>TRBV12-3/TRBV12-4|TRBJ2-5|.|.
TGTGCCAGCAGTTTGCCGGTGGGGGTAGAGACCCAGTACTTC
CASSLPVGVETQYF
>TRBV29-1|TRBJ1-4|.|.
TGCAGCGTTGAGTACAGGGTGGGTGAAAAACTGTTTTTT
CSVEYRVGEKLFF
>TRBV6-2/TRBV6-3|TRBJ1-5|few|TRBD1
TGTGCCAGCAGGTCCCCGGGACAGGGGAATCAGCCCCAGCATTTT
CASRSPGQGNQPQHF
>TRBV20-1|TRBJ2-5|.|TRBD2
TGCAGTGCTATCAATAGCGGGTACCAAGAGACCCAGTACTTC
CSAINSGYQETQYF
>TRBV28|TRBJ1-5|.|TRBD1
TGTGCCAGCAGTTTACAGGGGGATGAGAATCAGCCCCAGCATTTT
CASSLQGDENQPQHF
>TRBV20-1|TRBJ1-2|.|.
TGCAGTGCTAGAGGACAGTTCTATGGCTACACCTTC
CSARGQFYGYTF
>TRBV30|TRBJ1-1|many|.
TGTGCCTGGAGAGTAGGGACACTGAACACTGAAGCTTTCTTT
CAWRVGTLNTEAFF
>TRBV12-3/TRBV12-4|TRBJ1-5|few|TRBD1
TGTGCCAGCAGTTTTGGCAGGGGGGAAGTTGAGCCCCAGCATTTT
CASSFGRGEVEPQHF
>TRBV9|TRBJ1-2|.|.
TGTGCCAGCACACGGGCAGGGAGCCCAAGCCCCTATGGCTACACCTTC
CASTRAGSPSPYGYTF
>TRBV11-2|TRBJ2-5|few|.
TGTGCCAGCCAATCCGGGGGGACCCAGTACTTC
CASQSGGTQYF
>TRBV11-3|TRBJ2-7|.|TRBD2
TGTGCCAGCAGCCCACCCGGACTAGCGAGAAACGAGCAGTACTTC
CASSPPGLARNEQYF
>TRBV7-2|TRBJ2-3|many|.
TGTGCCAGCAGCCACCCTGCATCCCTCTCGGATACGCAGTATTTT
CASSHPASLSDTQYF
>TRBV7-9|TRBJ2-1|few|.
TGTGCCAGCAGCTTAGGCTTTGAAGGCACGAGGATCTTC
CASSLGFEGTRIF
>TRBV9|TRBJ2-7|.|.
TGTGCCAGCAGCGGGGGCGACGTATCCGAGCAGTACTTC
CASSGGDVSEQYF
>TRBV12-3/TRBV12-4|TRBJ2-5|few|.
TGTGCCAGCAGCCGGAAGGGTGGGACCCAGTACTTC
CASSRKGGTQYF
>TRBV7-8|TRBJ1-2|few|.
TGTGCCAGCAGCAACGAGGGGGGTAGGGATGGCTACACCTTC
CASSNEGGRDGYTF
>TRBV5-1|TRBJ1-1|.|.
TGCGCCAGCAGCCCCGTTAGAAGCTTCGACATGAACACTGAAGCTTTCTTT
CASSPVRSFDMNTEAFF
>TRBV7-7|TRBJ2-5|.|.
TGTGCTAGCAGCTTAGGGGTGACAGGTCTCCAAGAGACCCAGTACTTC
CASSLGVTGLQETQYF
>TRBV12-3/TRBV12-4|TRBJ1-4|.|TRBD1
TGTGCCAGCAGTACCGGACAGGGGAGGTCTAATGAAAAACTGTTTTTT
CASSTGQGRSNEKLFF
>TRBV20-1|TRBJ1-1|.|TRBD1
TGCAGTGCACCACCGAGGGACAGGGGAGGAGGAGCTTTCTTT
CSAPPRDRGGGAFF
>TRBV29-1|TRBJ2-7|.|.
TGCAGCGTTCAGCTCCCTGGATCCTACGAGCAGTACTTC
CSVQLPGSYEQYF
>TRBV9|TRBJ2-3|.|.
TGTGCCAGCAGCGAACAGTGGGGCACAGATACGCAGTATTTT
CASSEQWGTDTQYF
>TRBV3-1|TRBJ1-2|many|.
TGTGCCAGCAGCCAAGATCTGCGGGGCTACACCTTC
CASSQDLRGYTF
>TRBV12-3/TRBV12-4|TRBJ1-4|few|.
TGTGCCAGCAGTTTCGGGGGGGTTAATGAAAAACTGTTTTTT
CASSFGGVNEKLFF
>TRBV24-1|TRBJ2-1|.|TRBD2
TGTGCCACCAGTGATTTGCGGACTAGCGGGAGAGGGGATGAGCAGTTCTTC
CATSDLRTSGRGDEQFF
>TRBV7-9|TRBJ2-7|.|.
TGTGCCAGCAGCTTAGCGAGGACAGTCTACGAGCAGTACTTC
CASSLARTVYEQYF
>TRBV7-9|TRBJ1-1|.|TRBD1
TGTGCCAGCAGCGACAACTTACAGGGGGGATTTCTCACGAAAGCTTTCTTT
CASSDNLQGGFLTKAFF
>TRBV5-1|TRBJ2-1|.|TRBD2
TGCGCCAGCAGCTCCTACAGGGTGTTCGGACTAGCTACCTCATATGAGCAGTTCTTC
CASSSYRVFGLATSYEQFF
>TRBV5-1|TRBJ2-3|few|TRBD1
TGCGCCAGCAGCTTGTTGGGACAGGGGGTAGATACGCAGTATTTT
CASSLLGQGVDTQYF
>TRBV4-1|TRBJ2-7|.|TRBD2
TGCGCCAGCAGCCAAGATCCGGGGGACTACTACGAGCAGTACTTC
CASSQDPGDYYEQYF
>TRBV7-9|TRBJ2-1|.|TRBD2
TGTGCCAGCAGCACCTTTAGCGGGACCTACAATGAGCAGTTCTTC
CASSTFSGTYNEQFF
>TRBV2|TRBJ1-1|.|.
TGTGCCAGCAGTGATTTGGCAGCTAACACTGAAGCTTTCTTT
CASSDLAANTEAFF
>TRBV10-3|TRBJ2-2|few|TRBD1
TGTGCCATCACTTCGGGACAGGGAGTCGGGGAGCTGTTTTTT
CAITSGQGVGELFF
>TRBV7-9|TRBJ2-1|.|.
TGTGCCAGCAGCTTATCCAGAAGTGAGCAGTTCTTC
CASSLSRSEQFF
>TRBV7-8|TRBJ2-7|.|.
TGTGCCAGCAGCTTAGTGGGTCCAGGAACCACCTACGAGCAGTACTTC
CASSLVGPGTTYEQYF
>TRBV9|TRBJ2-7|.|.
TGTGCCAGCAGCATGACTAGGCTCCCCTACGAGCAGTACTTC
CASSMTRLPYEQYF
>TRBV29-1|TRBJ2-1|.|.
TGCAGCGTTGTTATAGCGGTACAGGTTTACAATGAGCAGTTCTTC
CSVVIAVQVYNEQFF
>TRBV7-3|TRBJ2-1|few|TRBD2
TGTGCCAGCAGCTTGTCGACTAGCGGGGCAGATGAGCAGTTCTTC
CASSLSTSGADEQFF
>TRBV4-3|TRBJ2-2|.|.
TGCGCCAGCAGCCACCTGACAGATAACACCGGGGAGCTGTTTTTT
CASSHLTDNTGELFF
>TRBV4-1|TRBJ1-4|.|.
TGCGCCAGCAGCCAAATTCAAGAAAAACTGTTTTTT
CASSQIQEKLFF